Listed below are T cell receptor beta chains from one sample, sequenced in a study of blood T cell repertoires in COVID-19. The repertoire was sequenced with immunoSEQ multiplex PCR; TCRdb's copy has only in-frame clones and lacks some. The sample records 110,000 to 150,000 clones, around 82% being singletons. What was sequenced was PBMCs or T cells enriched from blood (not recorded which). The source is a woman aged 45-59 years who had recovered from COVID-19. Both conserved end residues are part of each CDR3. A D gene is named only where the DNA matches it firmly. Only some rows state a clone size, as once, few, many or a class for expanded clones.

- | - | TRBJ1-6 | TRBV14 | CASSQEDSAPRSSYNSPLHF | TGTGCCAGCAGCCAAGAAGATAGCGCCCCTAGGAGCTCCTATAATTCACCCCTCCACTTT
- | - | TRBJ1-5 | TRBV30 | CAWSAFFTAGNQPQHF | TGTGCCTGGAGCGCTTTCTTCACCGCGGGCAATCAGCCCCAGCATTTT
- | - | TRBJ2-3 | TRBV5-1 | CASSLTGADTQYF | TGCGCCAGCAGCTTGACAGGCGCAGATACGCAGTATTTT
- | - | TRBJ1-5 | TRBV28 | CASSLVTAANQPQHF | TGTGCCAGCAGTTTGGTTACAGCCGCCAATCAGCCCCAGCATTTT
TRBD1 | many | TRBJ2-5 | TRBV10-3 | CAISGQGETQYF | TGTGCCATCAGCGGACAGGGGGAGACCCAGTACTTC
TRBD1 | - | TRBJ1-5 | TRBV5-6 | CASSLTGGESQPQHF | TGTGCCAGCAGCCTGACAGGGGGCGAAAGTCAGCCCCAGCATTTT
- | - | TRBJ1-1 | TRBV25-1 | CASSDWGDTEAFF | TGTGCCAGCAGTGATTGGGGGGACACTGAAGCTTTCTTT
- | - | TRBJ2-3 | TRBV18 | CASSSGGTDTQYF | TGTGCCAGCTCGTCGGGGGGCACAGATACGCAGTATTTT
TRBD1 | few | TRBJ1-2 | TRBV7-9 | CASSFGTGDYGYTF | TGTGCCAGCAGCTTCGGGACAGGGGACTATGGCTACACCTTC
TRBD1 | - | TRBJ1-6 | TRBV18 | CASSQNRGRGDSPLHF | TGTGCCAGCTCACAGAACAGGGGGCGCGGGGACTCACCCCTCCACTTT